Listed here are 4 T cell receptor beta chains from one sample, sequenced in a study of OX40 agonist ivuxolimab in advanced cancers. Generated by immunoSEQ multiplex PCR, the TCRdb table keeps only in-frame clones and is missing some. The sample has approximately 87,000 clones; more than 85% are singletons. This specimen was CD4+ or CD8+ T cells sorted from blood, taken in a trial of the OX40 agonist ivuxolimab. The source is an adult with an advanced solid tumor such as melanoma, head and neck, liver or kidney cancer.

This clone was seen more than once but under ten times. This chain uses TRBV19 with TRBJ1-1; no firm D call. The CDR3 sequence is 14 residues long. CDR1 and CDR2 from the germline V gene are LNHDA and SQIVND (reference sequence). The ends were cut back, 5 bases at V and 2 bases at J, with 12 bases in the middle. The DNA of the CDR3 is TGTGCCAGTAGTTGGGCCACGGGAAACACTGAAGCTTTCTTT. Translation: CASSWATGNTEAFF.

The rearrangement uses TRBV5-1 and TRBJ2-7; D unresolved. Trimming stripped 7 bases from V and 4 bases from J, with 12 bases between. From germline, CDR1 is SGHRS and CDR2 YFSETQ. This CDR3 region has 12 residues. DNA for the CDR3: TGCGCCAGCGGTACAGAGCCGTACGAGCAGTACTTC. Translation: CASGTEPYEQYF. Full variable domain (rest looked up from reference TRBV5-1 and TRBJ2-7): KAGVTQTPRYLIKTRGQQVTLSCSPISGHRSVSWYQQTPGQGLQFLFEYFSETQRNKGNFPGRFSGRQFSNSRSEMNVSTLELGDSALYLCASGTEPYEQYFGPGTRLTVT.

V is TRBV7-6 and J is TRBJ1-6; weak D call: TRBD1 (5 bases). The CDR3 runs to 15 residues. Germline-derived CDR1 and CDR2 are SGHVS and FNYEAQ. Trimming removed 1 base at V and 7 bases at J, with 11 bases between. The CDR3 coding sequence is TGTGCCAGCAGCTTAGGGGGGGGATCCAATTCACCCCTCCACTTT. It yields the protein CASSLGGGSNSPLHF.

The chain is built from TRBV27 and TRBJ2-3; D unclear. There are 12 residues in the CDR3. The germline V and J ends were trimmed by 4 bases and 2 bases, with 4 bases remaining between them. Per germline, CDR1 MNHEY and CDR2 SMNVEV (reference sequence). The CDR3 coding sequence is TGTGCCAGCAGTTCCTACACAGATACGCAGTATTTT. Translating it yields CASSSYTDTQYF.